This T cell receptor (beta chain) was documented in a study of cytomegalovirus exposure and HLA in healthy donors. Points from the study as a whole: TRBV6-2, TRBV6-3 and other indistinguishable V segments were excluded.

PCR amplification relied on 60 Vbeta primers (plus 13 Jbeta primers). Here immunoSEQ multiplex PCR was the method, and the copy in TCRdb shows in-frame clones only, minus some. The sample carries around 240,000 clones, about four fifths recorded once. In regard to this clone: Antigen unknown.

V lost 0 bases and J lost 4, with 15 bases in between. Germline V CDR1 and CDR2: GTSNPN, SVGIG (reference sequence). The CDR3 loop spans 15 amino acids. This TCR derives from a woman aged 40 to 49 in good health and CMV-seropositive. The source material was PBMCs. The chain recombines TRBV30 with TRBJ1-2; TRBD1 might be the D (6 bases). The CDR3 loop is CAWSVQTGRRYGYTF. As DNA, the CDR3 is TGTGCCTGGAGTGTACAGACAGGAAGGCGCTATGGCTACACCTTC.